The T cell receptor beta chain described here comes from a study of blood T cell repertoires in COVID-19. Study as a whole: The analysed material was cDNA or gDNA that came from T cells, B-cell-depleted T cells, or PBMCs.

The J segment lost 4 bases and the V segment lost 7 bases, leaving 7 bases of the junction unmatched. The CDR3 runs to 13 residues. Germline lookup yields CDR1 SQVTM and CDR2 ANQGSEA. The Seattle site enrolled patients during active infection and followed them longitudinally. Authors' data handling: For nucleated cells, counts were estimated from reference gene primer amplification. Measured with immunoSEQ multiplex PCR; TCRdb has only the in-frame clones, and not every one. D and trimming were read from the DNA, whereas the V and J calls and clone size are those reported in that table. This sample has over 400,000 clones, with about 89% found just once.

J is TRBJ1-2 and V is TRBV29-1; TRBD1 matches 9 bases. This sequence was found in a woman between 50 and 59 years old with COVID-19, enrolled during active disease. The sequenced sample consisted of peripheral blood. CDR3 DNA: TGCAGCGCCCCGGACAGGGGCAGCTATGGCTACACCTTC. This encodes CSAPDRGSYGYTF.